This record concerns one T cell receptor (beta chain) sequence. The antigen is undetermined. Compared with germline, one end of the junction differs, possibly owing to a read error. From 450 to 600 ng total RNA, TCR beta cDNA was generated with a primer in the constant region. ARM-PCR was slightly modified, and three nested multiplex PCR rounds with it gave rise to the TCR beta libraries. It was with TRBV1-TRBV30 forward primers and a C-beta reverse primer that the first two PCR rounds were run, at about 10 cycles each. TCRdb re-derived calls from the multiplex PCR reads in MiXCR, one entry per CDR3 protein. The sample carries about 84,000 distinct CDR3 sequences, approximately 72% recorded once. The sample comes from a study of tumor-infiltrating lymphocytes in primary liver carcinoma. This CDR3 spans 19 amino acids. From unsorted bulk tissue weighing roughly 19-34 mg, DNA and RNA were co-extracted.

Study results and caveats: The study found tumor-adjacent and tumor-blood pairs overlapped less than tumor region pairs.

V is TRBV12-3 or TRBV12-4 and J is TRBJ2-3; D possibly corresponds to TRBD1 (7 bases). The sequenced material came from liver tumor tissue from sampling region 1. As for subset: tumor region T1, superior pole. This TCR came from a man aged 35-49 years with primary liver carcinoma and hepatitis B virus infection. The CDR3 DNA reads as TGTGCCGGCAGCTCCCCGGGACAGTTCTCAGGAGGGCAAGCAGATACGCAGTATTTT. Translation gives CAGSSPGQFSGGQADTQYF.